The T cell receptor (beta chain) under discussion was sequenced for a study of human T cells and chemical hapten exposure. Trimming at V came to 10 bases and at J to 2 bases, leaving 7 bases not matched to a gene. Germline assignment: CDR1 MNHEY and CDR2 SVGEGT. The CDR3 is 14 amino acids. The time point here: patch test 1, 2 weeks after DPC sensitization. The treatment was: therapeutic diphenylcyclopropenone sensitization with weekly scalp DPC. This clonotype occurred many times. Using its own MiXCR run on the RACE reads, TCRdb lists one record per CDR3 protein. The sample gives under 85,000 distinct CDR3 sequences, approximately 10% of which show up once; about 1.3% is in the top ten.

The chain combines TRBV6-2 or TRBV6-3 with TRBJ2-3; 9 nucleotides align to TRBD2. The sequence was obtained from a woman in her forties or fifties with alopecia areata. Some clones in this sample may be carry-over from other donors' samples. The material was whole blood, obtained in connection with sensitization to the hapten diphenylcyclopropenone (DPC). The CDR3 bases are TGTGCCACGCATAGCGGGAGACCCACAGATACGCAGTATTTT. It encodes CATHSGRPTDTQYF.